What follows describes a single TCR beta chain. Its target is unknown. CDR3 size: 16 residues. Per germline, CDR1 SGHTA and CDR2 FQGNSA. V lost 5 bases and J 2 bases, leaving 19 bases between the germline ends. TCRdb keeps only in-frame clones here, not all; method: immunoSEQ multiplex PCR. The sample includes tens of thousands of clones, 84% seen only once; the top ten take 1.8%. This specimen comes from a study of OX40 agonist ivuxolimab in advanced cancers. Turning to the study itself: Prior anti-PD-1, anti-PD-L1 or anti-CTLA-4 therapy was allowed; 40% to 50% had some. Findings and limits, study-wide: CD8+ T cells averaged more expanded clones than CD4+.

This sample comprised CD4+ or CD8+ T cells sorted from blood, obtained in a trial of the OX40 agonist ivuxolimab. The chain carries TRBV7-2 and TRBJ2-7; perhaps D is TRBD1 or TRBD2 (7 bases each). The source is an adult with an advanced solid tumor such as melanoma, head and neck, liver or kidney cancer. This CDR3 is CASSPRGGTATYEQYF. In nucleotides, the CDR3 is TGTGCCAGCAGCCCTAGGGGGGGGACAGCCACCTACGAGCAGTACTTC.